The next 16 T cell receptor beta chains were all read from a single sample in a study of blood T cell repertoires in COVID-19. Sequencing was performed with immunoSEQ multiplex PCR; in TCRdb, only in-frame clones are kept and a portion is missing. This table holds 130,000 to 150,000 clones, approximately 80% found once. The sample was PBMCs or T cells enriched from blood (not recorded which). These receptors all stem from a woman between 40 and 55 years old who had recovered from COVID-19.

The genes are TRBV5-1 and TRBJ1-4; 8 bases are a match to TRBD1. The trim removed 5 bases at V and 3 bases at J, leaving 3 bases unmatched. CDR1 and CDR2 (germline): SGHRS, YFSETQ. The CDR3 is 14 amino acids. The CDR3 sequence is CASSGDRSNEKLFF. The CDR3 region has the DNA TGCGCCAGCAGTGGGGACAGGTCTAATGAAAAACTGTTTTTT.

This rearrangement joins TRBV4-1 to TRBJ1-1; D might be TRBD1 (6 bases). The CDR3 is 16 amino acids. The germline CDR1 and CDR2 sequences are MGHRA and YSYEKL. Trimming shortened V by 2 bases and J by 3 bases, and 16 bases separated the two germline ends. This chain's CDR3 is CASSQFRGTADTEAFF. As DNA, the CDR3 is TGCGCCAGCAGCCAATTCAGGGGCACGGCGGACACTGAAGCTTTCTTT.

The chain is built from TRBV9 and TRBJ2-7; 8 bases agree with TRBD2. Germline values: CDR1 SGDLS, CDR2 YYNGEE. The CDR3 covers 14 residues. V lost 3 bases, J lost 2 bases, and 4 bases stayed unmatched. CDR3 protein: CASSETSGPYEQYF. The CDR3 DNA sequence: TGTGCCAGCAGCGAAACTAGCGGACCCTACGAGCAGTACTTC.

The chain is built from TRBV20-1 and TRBJ2-5; 9 bases fit TRBD2. There are 16 residues in the CDR3. V lost 3 bases, J lost 4 bases, and 12 bases stayed unmatched. From germline, CDR1 is DFQATT and CDR2 SNEGSKA (reference sequence). The CDR3 loop is CSASWGAAGGPETQYF. In nucleotides, the CDR3 is TGCAGTGCTAGTTGGGGGGCGGCGGGGGGGCCAGAGACCCAGTACTTC.

The chain combines TRBV6-5 with TRBJ2-1; 7 bases map to TRBD2. Germline assignment: CDR1 MNHEY and CDR2 SVGAGI. The CDR3 consists of 13 residues. V shed 6 bases and J 8 bases; nucleotides not matched to a gene: 7. In nucleotides, the CDR3 is TGTGCCAGCAGACTAACCCGGGGGGATGAGCAGTTCTTC. This sequence encodes CASRLTRGDEQFF.

V is TRBV7-2 and J is TRBJ2-3, with D uncertain. The germline CDR1 and CDR2 sequences are SGHTA and FQGNSA. The CDR3 sequence is 12 residues long. The V and J ends lost 4 bases and 2 bases respectively, with 4 bases between them. The CDR3 coding sequence is TGTGCCAGCAGCTATTACACAGATACGCAGTATTTT. This gives the protein CASSYYTDTQYF.

The chain couples TRBV6-2 or TRBV6-3 to TRBJ2-7, with D tentatively TRBD2 (6 bases). This CDR3 is built from 16 residues. Germline V gene sequence: CDR1 MNHEY, CDR2 SVGEGT. The germline V and J ends were trimmed by 1 base and 4 bases, with 17 bases remaining between them. CDR3 bases: TGTGCCAGCAGTTACTTAGCGGCGGTGGCGGGTTACGAGCAGTACTTC. Protein product: CASSYLAAVAGYEQYF.

This CDR3 is CASRTGWAQETQYF. In DNA, the CDR3 is TGTGCCAGCAGGACCGGTTGGGCACAAGAGACCCAGTACTTC. This chain links TRBV27 with TRBJ2-5; no definite D call. V lost 6 bases, J lost 2 bases, and 13 bases lay in between. Germline CDR1 is MNHEY and CDR2 is SMNVEV (reference sequence). The CDR3 has 14 amino acids.

This chain connects TRBV30 to TRBJ1-5; D is unresolved. The CDR3 consists of 12 residues. V lost 7 bases to trimming and J lost 4 bases, with 11 bases between them. Per the germline V gene, CDR1 is GTSNPN and CDR2 is SVGIG (reference sequence). CDR3 nucleotide sequence: TGTGCCTTGGGAGCGGGTAATCAGCCCCAGCATTTT. Its translation is CALGAGNQPQHF. Filled out from reference TRBV30 and TRBJ1-5, the complete variable domain reads SQTIHQWPATLVQPVGSPLSLECTVEGTSNPNLYWYRQAAGRGLQLLFYSVGIGQISSEVPQNLSASRPQDRQFILSSKKLLLSDSGFYLCALGAGNQPQHFGDGTRLSIL.

The chain couples TRBV6-2 or TRBV6-3 to TRBJ1-2; D is unclear. This CDR3 is 13 amino acids long. The ends were cut back, 2 bases at V and 9 bases at J, with 13 bases in the middle. CDR1 and CDR2 (germline): MNHEY, SVGEGT. CDR3 coding DNA: TGTGCCAGCAGTTACACACCGGGCGGGAGCTACACCTTC. Translating gives CASSYTPGGSYTF.

The V call is TRBV24-1, the J call TRBJ2-1; possible D gene TRBD2, 5 bases. Trimming took 3 bases from V and 5 from J, leaving 13 bases between them. The CDR3 is 15 residues long. Germline CDR1 is KGHDR and CDR2 is SFDVKD. The CDR3 bases are TGTGCCACCAGTGATCCGGGGTTACAGAACAATGAGCAGTTCTTC. This encodes CATSDPGLQNNEQFF.

The chain is built from TRBV7-6 and TRBJ2-1, with unresolved D. The V gene lost 3 bases and the J gene lost 5 bases, with 8 bases spanning the gap. The CDR3 has 13 residues. Germline CDR1 and CDR2: SGHVS and FNYEAQ. CDR3 sequence (DNA): TGTGCCAGCAGCTTGTACAGAAACAATGAGCAGTTCTTC. It is translated as CASSLYRNNEQFF.

V gene TRBV7-9 combines with J gene TRBJ1-2; 8 nucleotides line up with TRBD1. CDR1 SEHNR and CDR2 FQNEAQ come from the germline V gene (reference sequence). CDR3 size: 13 residues. Trimming took 8 bases from V and 3 from J; bases not matched to a gene: 5. This chain's CDR3 is CASGSTGDYGYTF. The CDR3 region has the DNA TGTGCCAGCGGATCGACAGGGGACTATGGCTACACCTTC.

The chain carries TRBV19 and TRBJ1-1, with 9 bases identical to TRBD1. This CDR3 has 13 amino acids. In germline, CDR1 is LNHDA, CDR2 SQIVND (reference sequence). V trimming: 8 bases; J trimming: 5 bases; junction bases outside the gene matches: 6. CDR3 nucleotides: TGTGCCAGTGCGGGACAGGGCAGGACTGAAGCTTTCTTT. This encodes CASAGQGRTEAFF.

The chain employs TRBV30 and TRBJ1-1; 11 nucleotides agree with TRBD1. Trimming took 8 bases from V and 6 from J; bases not matched to a gene: 5. This CDR3 comprises 12 residues. CDR1 and CDR2 (germline): GTSNPN, SVGIG (reference sequence). CDR3 sequence reads: CAGDRGKAEAFF. The DNA for the CDR3 is TGTGCCGGGGACAGGGGGAAGGCTGAAGCTTTCTTT.

The chain has TRBV15 and TRBJ1-2; tentatively, D is TRBD1 (5 bases). Germline loops: CDR1 LNHNV, CDR2 YYDKDF (reference sequence). This CDR3 has 15 residues. V was cut by 0 bases and J by 2 bases, with 10 bases left in between. The CDR3 protein is CATSREAGHNYGYTF. The CDR3 coding sequence is TGTGCCACCAGCAGAGAAGCCGGACACAACTATGGCTACACCTTC. The variable domain in full, with the rest retrieved from reference TRBV15 and TRBJ1-2, is DAMVIQNPRYQVTQFGKPVTLSCSQTLNHNVMYWYQQKSSQAPKLLFHYYDKDFNNEADTPDNFQSRRPNTSFCFLDIRSPGLGDTAMYLCATSREAGHNYGYTFGSGTRLTVV.